The rows below give T cell receptor beta chains drawn from one sample of a study of T cell responses to AZD1222 COVID-19 vaccine. Assay: immunoSEQ multiplex PCR; the TCRdb copy retains only in-frame clones and omits some. There are over 50,000 clones in the sample; more than 70% occur only once, and 14% lies in the top ten. The sample in question was peripheral blood, obtained 28 days after the second AZD1222 dose. The receptors stem from an adult who received the AZD1222 COVID-19 vaccine. Each CDR3 is given with its conserved first and last residue. The order of the fields is D gene, J gene, clone size, V gene, CDR3 protein, CDR3 DNA. The D gene is left open where the match is weak. The size entry is marked missing in some rows and otherwise reads once, few, many or a size class.

D gene: NA; J gene: TRBJ1-4; clone size: NA; V gene: TRBV5-1; CDR3 protein: CASSLSGTPRANEKLFF; CDR3 DNA: TGCGCCAGCAGCTTGTCCGGGACTCCCAGAGCTAATGAAAAACTGTTTTTT
D gene: TRBD2; J gene: TRBJ2-1; clone size: NA; V gene: TRBV7-3; CDR3 protein: CASSLAGAINEQFF; CDR3 DNA: TGTGCCAGCAGCTTAGCGGGAGCTATTAATGAGCAGTTCTTC
D gene: TRBD1; J gene: TRBJ2-7; clone size: NA; V gene: TRBV4-1; CDR3 protein: CASSPRQGFYEQYF; CDR3 DNA: TGCGCCAGCAGCCCTCGACAGGGGTTCTACGAGCAGTACTTC
D gene: NA; J gene: TRBJ2-2; clone size: NA; V gene: TRBV7-6; CDR3 protein: CASSKGVSRGTGELFF; CDR3 DNA: TGTGCCAGCAGCAAGGGGGTTAGTCGAGGCACCGGGGAGCTGTTTTTT
D gene: TRBD2; J gene: TRBJ2-7; clone size: NA; V gene: TRBV28; CDR3 protein: CASRTSGKGYEQYF; CDR3 DNA: TGTGCCAGCAGAACTAGCGGGAAGGGCTACGAGCAGTACTTC
D gene: NA; J gene: TRBJ1-1; clone size: NA; V gene: TRBV24-1; CDR3 protein: CATSHGGRGTEAFF; CDR3 DNA: TGTGCCACCAGCCACGGGGGGCGCGGGACTGAAGCTTTCTTT
D gene: NA; J gene: TRBJ2-1; clone size: NA; V gene: TRBV5-8; CDR3 protein: CASSLAEGGYNEQFF; CDR3 DNA: TGTGCCAGCAGCTTGGCGGAGGGCGGCTACAATGAGCAGTTCTTC
D gene: TRBD2; J gene: TRBJ2-7; clone size: NA; V gene: TRBV5-8; CDR3 protein: CASSWGASGSYEQYF; CDR3 DNA: TGTGCCAGCAGCTGGGGGGCTAGCGGGTCCTACGAGCAGTACTTC
D gene: NA; J gene: TRBJ2-1; clone size: NA; V gene: TRBV12-3/TRBV12-4; CDR3 protein: CASSLAGGNEQFF; CDR3 DNA: TGTGCCAGCAGTTTGGCTGGGGGCAATGAGCAGTTCTTC
D gene: TRBD1; J gene: TRBJ1-2; clone size: NA; V gene: TRBV13; CDR3 protein: CASSHPLDRSPVYGYTF; CDR3 DNA: TGTGCCAGCAGCCACCCCTTGGACAGGTCCCCTGTCTATGGCTACACCTTC
D gene: TRBD2; J gene: TRBJ2-1; clone size: NA; V gene: TRBV19; CDR3 protein: CASTESGRFDNEQFF; CDR3 DNA: TGTGCCAGTACCGAGAGCGGGAGGTTCGACAATGAGCAGTTCTTC
D gene: NA; J gene: TRBJ1-1; clone size: NA; V gene: TRBV2; CDR3 protein: CASSERWAASAFF; CDR3 DNA: TGTGCCAGCAGTGAGAGGTGGGCAGCCTCGGCTTTCTTT
D gene: NA; J gene: TRBJ1-3; clone size: NA; V gene: TRBV6-5; CDR3 protein: CASNGGYSGNTIYF; CDR3 DNA: TGTGCCAGCAACGGGGGTTACTCTGGAAACACCATATATTTT
D gene: NA; J gene: TRBJ2-2; clone size: NA; V gene: TRBV19; CDR3 protein: CASSISSVRIVTNTGELFF; CDR3 DNA: TGTGCCAGTAGTATCTCATCAGTCCGGATAGTAACCAACACCGGGGAGCTGTTTTTT
D gene: NA; J gene: TRBJ2-7; clone size: NA; V gene: TRBV7-9; CDR3 protein: CASSPGSYEQYF; CDR3 DNA: TGTGCCAGCAGCCCAGGGTCCTACGAGCAGTACTTC
D gene: NA; J gene: TRBJ1-1; clone size: NA; V gene: TRBV24-1; CDR3 protein: CATSDLPPQDTEAFF; CDR3 DNA: TGTGCCACCAGTGATTTGCCCCCGCAGGACACTGAAGCTTTCTTT
D gene: NA; J gene: TRBJ1-1; clone size: NA; V gene: TRBV4-2; CDR3 protein: CASSQDLGGPNTEAFF; CDR3 DNA: TGTGCCAGCAGCCAAGATCTGGGAGGACCGAACACTGAAGCTTTCTTT
D gene: NA; J gene: TRBJ2-2; clone size: NA; V gene: TRBV7-9; CDR3 protein: CASSLNTNTGELFF; CDR3 DNA: TGTGCCAGCAGCTTAAACACAAACACCGGGGAGCTGTTTTTT
D gene: NA; J gene: TRBJ2-2; clone size: NA; V gene: TRBV18; CDR3 protein: CASSDGRGATGELFF; CDR3 DNA: TGTGCCAGCTCAGACGGTAGAGGGGCCACCGGGGAGCTGTTTTTT
D gene: TRBD2; J gene: TRBJ2-3; clone size: NA; V gene: TRBV6-4; CDR3 protein: CASSDSGLAGAFTDTQYF; CDR3 DNA: TGTGCCAGCAGTGACTCGGGCCTAGCGGGAGCGTTCACAGATACGCAGTATTTT
D gene: TRBD2; J gene: TRBJ2-5; clone size: NA; V gene: TRBV11-2; CDR3 protein: CASSYIGGSQETQYF; CDR3 DNA: TGTGCCAGCAGCTATATTGGCGGGAGCCAAGAGACCCAGTACTTC
D gene: NA; J gene: TRBJ1-6; clone size: NA; V gene: TRBV28; CDR3 protein: CASQERVLISPLHF; CDR3 DNA: TGTGCCAGCCAGGAGAGGGTATTGATTTCACCCCTCCACTTT
D gene: NA; J gene: TRBJ1-5; clone size: NA; V gene: TRBV6-2/TRBV6-3; CDR3 protein: CASSYMVGTGQPQHF; CDR3 DNA: TGTGCCAGCAGTTACATGGTTGGTACAGGGCAGCCCCAGCATTTT
D gene: NA; J gene: TRBJ1-6; clone size: NA; V gene: TRBV5-1; CDR3 protein: CASSLGGRTDSPLHF; CDR3 DNA: TGCGCCAGCAGCTTGGGCGGGCGTACGGATTCACCCCTCCACTTT
D gene: NA; J gene: TRBJ2-7; clone size: once; V gene: TRBV5-5; CDR3 protein: CASSLRQDPAGPPYEQYF; CDR3 DNA: TGTGCCAGCAGCTTGAGACAGGATCCAGCGGGTCCCCCCTACGAGCAGTACTTC
D gene: NA; J gene: TRBJ2-1; clone size: NA; V gene: TRBV7-2; CDR3 protein: CASSLVGGGALVSYNEQFF; CDR3 DNA: TGTGCCAGCAGCTTAGTGGGCGGAGGGGCCCTAGTCTCCTACAATGAGCAGTTCTTC
D gene: TRBD2; J gene: TRBJ2-7; clone size: once; V gene: TRBV27; CDR3 protein: CASSSEAGAGEQYF; CDR3 DNA: TGTGCCAGCAGTTCCGAAGCGGGAGCGGGCGAGCAGTACTTC
D gene: TRBD1; J gene: TRBJ2-5; clone size: NA; V gene: TRBV27; CDR3 protein: CASQKLTGTGGMETQYF; CDR3 DNA: TGTGCCAGCCAAAAGTTGACCGGGACAGGGGGCATGGAGACCCAGTACTTC
D gene: TRBD2; J gene: TRBJ2-7; clone size: NA; V gene: TRBV7-9; CDR3 protein: CASTLAGGTYEQYF; CDR3 DNA: TGTGCCAGCACACTAGCGGGAGGAACCTACGAGCAGTACTTC
D gene: TRBD2; J gene: TRBJ2-1; clone size: NA; V gene: TRBV5-4; CDR3 protein: CASSAGGLADYNEQFF; CDR3 DNA: TGTGCCAGCAGCGCTGGAGGGCTAGCGGACTACAATGAGCAGTTCTTC
D gene: TRBD2; J gene: TRBJ2-5; clone size: NA; V gene: TRBV18; CDR3 protein: CASSPPVREGRETQYF; CDR3 DNA: TGTGCCAGCTCACCGCCGGTTAGGGAGGGACGGGAGACCCAGTACTTC
D gene: TRBD2; J gene: TRBJ2-7; clone size: few; V gene: TRBV13; CDR3 protein: CASSLGGSRNEQYF; CDR3 DNA: TGTGCCAGCAGCTTGGGCGGGAGTCGGAACGAGCAGTACTTC
D gene: TRBD2; J gene: TRBJ2-2; clone size: NA; V gene: TRBV5-4; CDR3 protein: CASSTRLANTGELFF; CDR3 DNA: TGTGCCAGCAGCACTCGACTAGCCAACACCGGGGAGCTGTTTTTT
D gene: TRBD2; J gene: TRBJ2-7; clone size: NA; V gene: TRBV6-5; CDR3 protein: CASSYSWSGIAYEQYF; CDR3 DNA: TGTGCCAGCAGTTACTCCTGGAGCGGGATAGCCTACGAGCAGTACTTC
D gene: NA; J gene: TRBJ1-6; clone size: NA; V gene: TRBV20-1; CDR3 protein: CSASPPLGHNSPLHF; CDR3 DNA: TGCAGTGCTAGTCCGCCTTTAGGGCATAATTCACCCCTCCACTTT
D gene: TRBD1; J gene: TRBJ2-7; clone size: once; V gene: TRBV4-1; CDR3 protein: CASSQDEDRANEQYF; CDR3 DNA: TGCGCCAGCAGCCAAGATGAGGACAGGGCTAACGAGCAGTACTTC
D gene: NA; J gene: TRBJ2-3; clone size: NA; V gene: TRBV5-4; CDR3 protein: CASSLAGGRGGDTQYF; CDR3 DNA: TGTGCCAGCAGCTTGGCGGGGGGCAGAGGAGGAGATACGCAGTATTTT
D gene: NA; J gene: TRBJ1-3; clone size: NA; V gene: TRBV5-5; CDR3 protein: CASRTDQIGNTIYF; CDR3 DNA: TGTGCCAGCAGAACGGACCAAATTGGAAACACCATATATTTT
D gene: NA; J gene: TRBJ2-7; clone size: NA; V gene: TRBV30; CDR3 protein: CAWSNPRARSYEQYF; CDR3 DNA: TGTGCCTGGAGTAATCCCCGGGCTCGCTCCTACGAGCAGTACTTC
D gene: TRBD1; J gene: TRBJ2-3; clone size: NA; V gene: TRBV9; CDR3 protein: CASSPWDRGTDTQYF; CDR3 DNA: TGTGCCAGCAGCCCTTGGGACAGAGGCACAGATACGCAGTATTTT
D gene: NA; J gene: TRBJ1-2; clone size: NA; V gene: TRBV28; CDR3 protein: CASSSVGEGYTF; CDR3 DNA: TGTGCCAGCAGTTCAGTGGGTGAGGGCTACACCTTC
D gene: NA; J gene: TRBJ2-5; clone size: NA; V gene: TRBV5-1; CDR3 protein: CASSSRTEQTQYF; CDR3 DNA: TGCGCCAGCAGCTCACGGACAGAGCAGACCCAGTACTTC
D gene: NA; J gene: TRBJ1-2; clone size: once; V gene: TRBV6-5; CDR3 protein: CASSARENYGYTF; CDR3 DNA: TGTGCCAGCAGCGCCAGGGAAAACTATGGCTACACCTTC
D gene: TRBD1; J gene: TRBJ1-5; clone size: NA; V gene: TRBV19; CDR3 protein: CASSPQGAVQPQHF; CDR3 DNA: TGTGCCAGTAGTCCACAGGGGGCCGTTCAGCCCCAGCATTTT
D gene: TRBD1; J gene: TRBJ1-1; clone size: NA; V gene: TRBV6-6; CDR3 protein: CASSDRGTEAFF; CDR3 DNA: TGTGCCAGCAGTGACAGGGGAACTGAAGCTTTCTTT
D gene: NA; J gene: TRBJ1-1; clone size: once; V gene: TRBV6-5; CDR3 protein: CASTHLQGAFF; CDR3 DNA: TGTGCCAGCACCCACCTCCAGGGAGCTTTCTTT
D gene: TRBD2; J gene: TRBJ2-1; clone size: NA; V gene: TRBV6-6; CDR3 protein: CASRGREVPPYNEQFF; CDR3 DNA: TGTGCCAGCAGGGGGCGGGAGGTACCCCCCTACAATGAGCAGTTCTTC
D gene: NA; J gene: TRBJ2-1; clone size: NA; V gene: TRBV29-1; CDR3 protein: CSGEGYNEQFF; CDR3 DNA: TGCAGCGGTGAAGGCTACAATGAGCAGTTCTTC
D gene: NA; J gene: TRBJ1-2; clone size: NA; V gene: TRBV6-5; CDR3 protein: CASSYSGQVNYGYTF; CDR3 DNA: TGTGCCAGCAGTTACTCGGGCCAGGTGAACTATGGCTACACCTTC
D gene: TRBD1; J gene: TRBJ2-7; clone size: NA; V gene: TRBV20-1; CDR3 protein: CSASPGQGSYEQYF; CDR3 DNA: TGCAGTGCTAGTCCGGGACAGGGCTCCTACGAGCAGTACTTC
D gene: NA; J gene: TRBJ2-2; clone size: NA; V gene: TRBV29-1; CDR3 protein: CSGGTTGELFF; CDR3 DNA: TGCAGCGGGGGCACGACCGGGGAGCTGTTTTTT
D gene: NA; J gene: TRBJ2-7; clone size: NA; V gene: TRBV6-5; CDR3 protein: CASSPAAVGSYEQYF; CDR3 DNA: TGTGCCAGCAGCCCCGCCGCCGTGGGATCCTACGAGCAGTACTTC
D gene: NA; J gene: TRBJ2-1; clone size: few; V gene: TRBV11-3; CDR3 protein: CASSVPDGYNEQFF; CDR3 DNA: TGTGCCAGCAGCGTACCGGACGGATACAATGAGCAGTTCTTC
D gene: TRBD1; J gene: TRBJ2-7; clone size: NA; V gene: TRBV7-3; CDR3 protein: CASSPQGDREQYF; CDR3 DNA: TGTGCCAGCAGTCCACAGGGGGATCGCGAGCAGTACTTC
D gene: NA; J gene: TRBJ1-4; clone size: NA; V gene: TRBV5-5; CDR3 protein: CASSFFRTATNEKLFF; CDR3 DNA: TGTGCCAGCAGCTTTTTCAGGACGGCGACTAATGAAAAACTGTTTTTT
D gene: NA; J gene: TRBJ1-4; clone size: NA; V gene: TRBV5-1; CDR3 protein: CASSSDSTNEKLFF; CDR3 DNA: TGCGCCAGCAGCTCTGACAGTACTAATGAAAAACTGTTTTTT
D gene: NA; J gene: TRBJ2-1; clone size: NA; V gene: TRBV6-2/TRBV6-3; CDR3 protein: CASSLAYEQFF; CDR3 DNA: TGTGCCAGCAGCCTAGCCTATGAGCAGTTCTTC
D gene: NA; J gene: TRBJ2-1; clone size: NA; V gene: TRBV5-1; CDR3 protein: CASSLLPPSGNEQFF; CDR3 DNA: TGCGCCAGCAGCTTGCTCCCTCCTTCGGGCAATGAGCAGTTCTTC
D gene: NA; J gene: TRBJ2-1; clone size: NA; V gene: TRBV7-3; CDR3 protein: CASSLQGSLNEQFF; CDR3 DNA: TGTGCCAGCAGCTTACAAGGTAGCTTGAATGAGCAGTTCTTC
D gene: TRBD1; J gene: TRBJ1-1; clone size: NA; V gene: TRBV14; CDR3 protein: CASSRRQGQEAFF; CDR3 DNA: TGTGCCAGCAGCCGTAGACAGGGCCAGGAAGCTTTCTTT